Following are 32 T cell receptor beta chains from one sample sequenced in a study of CD8 T cells in ankylosing spondylitis. TCRdb called the 5' RACE reads again in MiXCR, with one record for every CDR3 protein. The sample records under 150,000 distinct CDR3 sequences, approximately 10% being singletons. Sequencing input: blood, either unsorted or a sorted T cell fraction (not recorded which). The receptor set was obtained from a male donor with ankylosing spondylitis or in good health (not recorded which).

This clonotype was seen a few times. The chain employs TRBV5-1 and TRBJ2-1; D may be TRBD2 (5 bases). The V gene's germline CDR1 is SGHRS and CDR2 YFSETQ. Deletions cut 4 bases from V and 4 bases from J, with 18 bases between. This CDR3 contains 16 residues. The CDR3 loop is CASSLPSRPRYNEQFF. In DNA form, the CDR3 reads TGCGCCAGCAGCCTTCCTAGCAGACCAAGATACAATGAGCAGTTCTTC. Full variable domain (outside the CDR3, taken from reference TRBV5-1 and TRBJ2-1): KAGVTQTPRYLIKTRGQQVTLSCSPISGHRSVSWYQQTPGQGLQFLFEYFSETQRNKGNFPGRFSGRQFSNSRSEMNVSTLELGDSALYLCASSLPSRPRYNEQFFGPGTRLTVL.

This clonotype occurred many times. The V and J genes are TRBV5-1 and TRBJ2-1, with D possibly matching TRBD2 (5 bases). V was trimmed by 0 bases and J by 9 bases, leaving 7 bases between them. Germline lookup yields CDR1 SGHRS and CDR2 YFSETQ. The CDR3 sequence is 12 residues long. Here the CDR3 DNA reads TGCGCCAGCAGCTTGGGAGGGAGTGAGCAGTTCTTC. This codes for CASSLGGSEQFF.

This chain uses TRBV5-1 with TRBJ2-5; D is unresolved. Deletions cut 0 bases from V and 5 bases from J, with 14 bases between. The length of the CDR3 is 15 residues. Germline CDR1 and CDR2: SGHRS and YFSETQ. For the CDR3, the DNA is TGCGCCAGCAGCTTGGTAGTATCGATAGGGGAGACCCAGTACTTC. Translating gives CASSLVVSIGETQYF.

This clonotype was picked up many times. This chain links TRBV5-1 with TRBJ1-5, with D unclear. CDR3 length: 14 amino acids. V was clipped by 5 bases and J by 2 bases, with 11 bases between them. Germline values: CDR1 SGHRS, CDR2 YFSETQ. CDR3 residues: CASSENGGNQPQHF. CDR3 nucleotides: TGCGCCAGCAGTGAAAACGGGGGCAATCAGCCCCAGCATTTT.

On this clonotype: At one of its ends the junction is not consistent with the germline gene, which may arise from a read error. The genes are TRBV5-1 and TRBJ2-5; the D gene is possibly TRBD1 (5 bases). The germline CDR1 and CDR2 sequences are SGHRS and YFSETQ. This CDR3 is built from 13 residues. CDR3 protein: CASSLEGQETRYF. The CDR3 DNA reads TGCGCCAGCAGCTTGGAAGGACAAGAGACCCGGTACTTC.

The sample holds many counts of this clonotype. The V call is TRBV20-1, the J call TRBJ2-1; 11 bases fit TRBD2. CDR1 is DFQATT, CDR2 SNEGSKA, per germline (reference sequence). V gave up 0 bases and J gave up 4 bases; unmatched junction bases: 5. This CDR3 is built from 16 residues. Written as DNA, the CDR3 is TGCAGTGCTAGAGAGCTAGCGGGAGGAAATTACAATGAGCAGTTCTTC. It encodes CSARELAGGNYNEQFF.

This clonotype has ten or more counts. V and J are TRBV12-3 or TRBV12-4 and TRBJ2-6; D is unresolved. This CDR3 is built from 13 residues. Trimming removed 4 bases at V and 4 bases at J, with 5 bases between. CDR3 DNA: TGTGCCAGCAGTTCCAACGGGGCCAACGTCCTGACTTTC. Translation: CASSSNGANVLTF.

A remark on this clonotype: Without the conserved terminal phenylalanine or tryptophan, this CDR3 likely stems from a read error. The CDR3 DNA follows: TGTGCCAGCGGCCAATGGGTCTACGAGCAGTACTTG. Its translation: CASGQWVYEQYL. The gene calls are TRBV12-3 or TRBV12-4 and TRBJ2-7; unclear D gene. Trimming shortened V by 8 bases and J by 3 bases, and 11 bases separated the two germline ends. CDR3 length: 12 residues.

This chain connects TRBV7-9 to TRBJ2-7, with 10 bases matching TRBD2. J was trimmed by 2 bases and V by 2 bases; bases with no gene match: 9. Per germline, CDR1 SEHNR and CDR2 FQNEAQ (reference sequence). The CDR3 extends over 17 amino acids. The CDR3, as DNA: TGTGCCAGCAGCTTAACCCCCGGGACTAGCGAGACCTACGAGCAGTACTTC. Translated: CASSLTPGTSETYEQYF.

The chain links TRBV20-1 to TRBJ2-3, with 9 bases identical to TRBD2. V lost 3 bases, J lost 0 bases, and 7 bases stayed unmatched. Germline lookup yields CDR1 DFQATT and CDR2 SNEGSKA (reference sequence). The CDR3 loop spans 16 amino acids. CDR3 loop: CSASPLSGRSTDTQYF. CDR3 DNA: TGCAGTGCTAGCCCCCTGAGCGGGAGGAGCACAGATACGCAGTATTTT.

This clonotype was counted many times. The chain carries TRBV7-2 and TRBJ2-7; D is ambiguous. V was clipped by 5 bases and J by 3 bases, with 5 bases between them. Germline V gene data show CDR1 as SGHTA and CDR2 as FQGNSA. The CDR3 consists of 11 residues. As DNA, the CDR3 is TGTGCCAGCAGCCCCGGCTACGAGCAGTACTTC. It codes for CASSPGYEQYF.

As concerns this clonotype: This may be a read error: a much more frequent sequence differs by one nucleotide. This rearrangement joins TRBV5-1 to TRBJ1-4; 11 bases map to TRBD1. Germline loops: CDR1 SGHRS, CDR2 YFSETQ. This CDR3 is 17 amino acids long. As DNA, the CDR3 is TGCGCCACCAGCCTCCAGGGACAGGGGGCAACTAATGAAAAACTGTTTTTT. Translated, it gives CATSLQGQGATNEKLFF.

The chain couples TRBV29-1 to TRBJ2-1, with D unresolved. CDR1 is SQVTM and CDR2 is ANQGSEA in the germline V gene. CDR3 length: 11 amino acids. V lost 1 base to trimming and J lost 7 bases, with 5 bases between them. This CDR3 reads CSVEAGNEQFF. In DNA form, the CDR3 reads TGCAGCGTTGAAGCTGGGAATGAGCAGTTCTTC.

This clonotype has a handful of counts. J is TRBJ1-6 and V is TRBV7-2, with no clear D. This CDR3 contains 14 residues. Germline values: CDR1 SGHTA, CDR2 FQGNSA. V lost 6 bases and J 7 bases, leaving 13 bases between the germline ends. The CDR3 here is CASSLASENSPLHF. CDR3 bases: TGTGCCAGCAGTCTAGCGTCGGAAAATTCACCCCTCCACTTT.

This clonotype was counted ten times or more. The J gene is TRBJ1-1, the V gene TRBV5-1; D call uncertain. V shed 7 bases and J shed 1 base, with 8 bases lying between them. Germline V lookup: CDR1 SGHRS, CDR2 YFSETQ. The length of the CDR3 is 12 residues. In nucleotides, the CDR3 is TGCGCCAGCCCCGGTAAGAACACTGAAGCTTTCTTT. Amino acids: CASPGKNTEAFF.

This clonotype was seen at least ten times. V is TRBV20-1 and J is TRBJ1-4; TRBD1 might be the D (5 bases). Germline V gene data show CDR1 as DFQATT and CDR2 as SNEGSKA (reference sequence). Deletions cut 1 base from V and 0 bases from J, with 18 bases between. The length of the CDR3 is 18 residues. CDR3 coding DNA: TGCAGTGCTAGAGCGGGACTAAGGATCGGAGCAACTAATGAAAAACTGTTTTTT. This gives the protein CSARAGLRIGATNEKLFF.

This clonotype was counted ten times or more. This chain uses TRBV7-8 with TRBJ2-5; a weak D match, TRBD1 (6 bases). Germline assignment: CDR1 SGHVS and CDR2 FQNEAQ. V was trimmed by 5 bases and J by 6 bases, leaving 22 bases between them. The CDR3 has 16 amino acids. For the CDR3, the DNA is TGTGCCAGCAGCGATGTCGGCAGGGGTAGAGGAAAGACCCAGTACTTC. Translated, it gives CASSDVGRGRGKTQYF.

This clonotype has only a few counts. This rearrangement joins TRBV5-1 to TRBJ2-7; D possibly corresponds to TRBD2 (5 bases). The ends were cut back, 3 bases at V and 2 bases at J, with 12 bases in the middle. Germline lookup yields CDR1 SGHRS and CDR2 YFSETQ. The CDR3 totals 14 residues. The CDR3 nucleotides are TGCGCCAGCAGCTACGACCCCGGGACCTACGAGCAGTACTTC. Amino acid sequence: CASSYDPGTYEQYF.

This clonotype was recorded many times. The junction shows a germline mismatch at one end, possibly a read error. The rearrangement uses TRBV6-2 or TRBV6-3 and TRBJ2-3; D might be TRBD1 or TRBD2, each matching 5 bases. CDR1 MNHEY and CDR2 SVGEGT come from the germline V gene. This CDR3 region has 16 residues. The CDR3 is CASSYFQLSGGEVMNF. The CDR3 region has the DNA TGTGCCAGCAGTTACTTCCAACTGAGTGGGGGAGAGGTAATGAATTTT.

This clonotype was seen a few times. This chain connects TRBV29-1 to TRBJ2-3; 10 bases agree with TRBD1. The CDR3 has 15 amino acids. Germline CDR1 reads SQVTM; CDR2 reads ANQGSEA. V lost 6 bases to trimming and J lost 6 bases; unmatched junction nucleotides: 12. The CDR3 sequence is CSVLQKGQGSDTQYF. The DNA of the CDR3 is TGCAGCGTCCTACAAAAGGGACAGGGGTCTGATACGCAGTATTTT.

The chain joins TRBV18 to TRBJ2-1; a weak D match, TRBD1 (5 bases). Trimming shortened V by 1 base and J by 8 bases, and 15 bases separated the two germline ends. Germline CDR1 is KGHSH and CDR2 is LQKENI. The CDR3 runs to 15 residues. The CDR3 bases are TGTGCCAGCTCACCACGCAGGGAAGGGATCCATGAGCAGTTCTTC. This sequence encodes CASSPRREGIHEQFF.

This clonotype was counted ten times or more. V gene TRBV12-3 or TRBV12-4 combines with J gene TRBJ1-2; D is ambiguous. The ends were cut back, 5 bases at V and 2 bases at J, with 6 bases in the middle. This CDR3 contains 12 residues. The CDR3, as DNA: TGTGCCAGCAGTAACGACAACTATGGCTACACCTTC. Residues: CASSNDNYGYTF.

This clonotype was detected many times. The gene calls are TRBV20-1 and TRBJ1-2, with 8 bases fitting TRBD1. This CDR3 contains 12 residues. The germline gives CDR1 DFQATT, CDR2 SNEGSKA (reference sequence). Trimming took 6 bases from V and 8 from J; bases not matched to a gene: 8. DNA of the CDR3: TGCAGTGCAAACCAGGGGGCTCGAGGCTACACCTTC. Translating it yields CSANQGARGYTF.

Ten or more counts support this clonotype. This rearrangement joins TRBV20-1 to TRBJ2-1; D is possibly TRBD2 (6 bases). Per germline, CDR1 DFQATT and CDR2 SNEGSKA (reference sequence). Deletions cut 1 base from V and 8 bases from J, with 15 bases between. The CDR3 sequence is 14 residues long. CDR3 sequence reads: CSARVSAGMDEQFF. CDR3 DNA: TGCAGTGCTAGAGTATCAGCGGGTATGGATGAGCAGTTCTTC.

At least ten counts were recorded for this clonotype. J is TRBJ2-5 and V is TRBV20-1; TRBD2 is a possible D gene (6 bases). Trimming took off 0 bases at V and 4 bases at J, with 21 bases between the two ends. This CDR3 region has 17 residues. Germline V gene lookup returns CDR1 DFQATT and CDR2 SNEGSKA (reference sequence). The CDR3 protein is CSARDRPAGRKGETQYF. As DNA, the CDR3 is TGCAGTGCTAGAGATCGGCCAGCGGGCCGGAAGGGAGAGACCCAGTACTTC.

In its sample, this clonotype was seen a few times. The chain is built from TRBV7-7 and TRBJ2-1; TRBD2 agrees at 7 bases. V dropped 5 bases and J dropped 6; count of bases not matched to a gene: 4. Per the germline V gene, CDR1 is SSHAT and CDR2 is FNYEAQ (reference sequence). The CDR3 is 13 amino acids. CDR3 amino acids: CASSAGLVNEQFF. The CDR3 DNA follows: TGTGCCAGCAGCGCCGGACTAGTCAATGAGCAGTTCTTC.

The sample holds many counts of this clonotype. This chain links TRBV27 with TRBJ2-7; D is possibly TRBD1 (5 bases). The CDR3 is 15 amino acids. Trimming took off 0 bases at V and 7 bases at J, with 16 bases between the two ends. Germline V lookup: CDR1 MNHEY, CDR2 SMNVEV (reference sequence). The CDR3 is CASSLSGGHSSEQYF. The CDR3, as DNA: TGTGCCAGCAGTTTATCCGGCGGACACAGCTCTGAGCAGTACTTC.

At least ten counts were recorded for this clonotype. In DNA form, the CDR3 reads TGTGCCAGCAGTTGGGGCCGATCTGCGGAAAAACTGTTTTTT. Amino acids: CASSWGRSAEKLFF. The V and J genes are TRBV12-3 or TRBV12-4 and TRBJ1-4, with D perhaps TRBD1 (5 bases). Trimming stripped 4 bases from V and 8 bases from J, with 14 bases between. This CDR3 has 14 residues.

A few counts support this clonotype. J is TRBJ2-3 and V is TRBV2, with D maybe TRBD1 (5 bases). CDR3 length equals 17 residues. The ends were cut back, 1 base at V and 0 bases at J, with 14 bases in the middle. Per germline, CDR1 SNHLY and CDR2 FYNNEI. For the CDR3, the DNA is TGTGCCAGCAGTGAAGACGAACAGGAAGCTAGCACAGATACGCAGTATTTT. It translates to CASSEDEQEASTDTQYF.

In its sample, this clonotype was seen many times. The chain combines TRBV11-1 with TRBJ2-1; 9 nucleotides agree with TRBD2. The J segment lost 6 bases and the V segment lost 0 bases, leaving 3 bases of the junction unmatched. CDR1 SGHAT and CDR2 FQDESV come from the germline V gene (reference sequence). This CDR3 is 15 amino acids long. The CDR3 nucleotides are TGTGCCAGCAGCTTAGCTAGCGGGAGCCTCAATGAGCAGTTCTTC. It encodes CASSLASGSLNEQFF.

This clonotype was counted many times. CDR3 sequence (DNA): TGTGCCAGCAGCTTACTTAGTCAGGCTAATGAGCAGTTCTTC. This codes for CASSLLSQANEQFF. The chain links TRBV7-6 to TRBJ2-1; D remains ambiguous. The CDR3 is 14 amino acids. Germline V lookup: CDR1 SGHVS, CDR2 FNYEAQ. Trimming pared 2 bases from V and 7 bases from J, leaving 12 bases between.

This clonotype was counted many times. This chain joins TRBV7-2 and TRBJ1-1; a possible D gene is TRBD1 (5 bases). V lost 6 bases and J lost 1, with 15 bases in between. Germline CDR1 is SGHTA and CDR2 is FQGNSA. The CDR3 covers 15 residues. CDR3 sequence: CASSVNEGQNTEAFF. CDR3 DNA: TGTGCCAGCAGTGTTAATGAAGGACAGAACACTGAAGCTTTCTTT.